The clone carrying this T cell receptor beta chain has a count of ten or more. Its antigen is as yet unknown. This sample is part of a study of T cells in Graves' hyperthyroidism and ophthalmopathy. Researchers took RNA transcripts and amplified the TCR beta CDR3 regions from them. Carried out on the TCR CDR3, a first-round RT-PCR used the HTBI primer set. TCRdb analysed the multiplex PCR reads with MiXCR anew, one entry per CDR3 protein. Of over 500,000 distinct CDR3 sequences listed, approximately 15% are singletons. The CDR3 loop spans 16 amino acids. CDR1 is SQVTM, CDR2 ANQGSEA, per germline. Trimming stripped 3 bases from V and 1 base from J, with 17 bases between. Study-level results: From stable hyperthyroidism, ophthalmopathy was set apart by a 13 V-J model. Most thyroid clonotypes that were expanded above 0.001 also turned up in blood.

This TCR came from a middle-aged woman with Graves' hyperthyroidism. The sequenced sample was blood. V is TRBV29-1 and J is TRBJ2-3, with D possibly TRBD2 on 6 matching bases. The CDR3 sequence is CSVDGVAVEGTDTQYF. The DNA for the CDR3 is TGCAGCGTTGACGGGGTAGCGGTTGAGGGCACAGATACGCAGTATTTT.